These T cell receptor beta chains were read from a single sample in a study of regulatory and conventional T cells in breast cancer. TCRdb itself ran the PCR reads through MiXCR, one entry per CDR3 protein. The sample consists of roughly 15,000 distinct CDR3 sequences, 25% to 40% of them appearing once. The specimen sequenced was conventional T cells from blood. The receptors stem from a female donor in good health. The CDR3 runs from the conserved cysteine through the conserved F or W. Fields, in order: J gene, V gene, D gene, clone size, CDR3 protein, CDR3 DNA. The D gene is left open where the match is weak. Some rows mark clone size as missing; the rest say once, few, many or name a class of expanded clone.

TRBJ1-4 TRBV20-1 TRBD1 NA CSAGDTGTGRFNEKLFF TGCAGTGCTGGAGATACCGGGACAGGGCGTTTTAATGAAAAACTGTTTTTT
TRBJ1-6 TRBV6-2/TRBV6-3 NA few CASSSRPLVSSPLHF TGTGCCAGCAGTTCCCGCCCCCTCGTAAGTTCACCCCTCCACTTT
TRBJ2-3 TRBV2 TRBD2 NA CASSPTSGRALPTQYF TGTGCCAGCAGTCCCACTAGCGGGAGGGCCCTCCCTACGCAGTATTTT
TRBJ2-6 TRBV2 NA NA CASGFGSGANVLTF TGTGCCAGCGGTTTCGGCTCTGGGGCCAACGTCCTGACTTTC
TRBJ1-6 TRBV6-2/TRBV6-3 TRBD1 NA CASSLRTGGRNSPLHF TGTGCCAGCAGTTTGCGGACAGGGGGGCGGAATTCACCCCTCCACTTT
TRBJ1-2 TRBV7-2 TRBD1 NA CASTPGTGSNYGYTF TGTGCCAGCACCCCCGGGACAGGATCTAACTATGGCTACACCTTC
TRBJ2-3 TRBV7-9 TRBD2 NA CASSLAASGGDNTQYF TGTGCCAGCAGCTTAGCTGCTAGCGGGGGGGATAATACGCAGTATTTT
TRBJ1-4 TRBV5-1 NA NA CASSLVGATNEKLFF TGCGCCAGCAGCTTGGTTGGGGCAACTAATGAAAAACTGTTTTTT
TRBJ1-1 TRBV28 NA NA CASSLSGQRKAFF TGTGCCAGCAGTTTATCGGGGCAGCGGAAAGCTTTCTTT
TRBJ2-7 TRBV7-2 TRBD1 few CASSSGTGSYEQYF TGTGCCAGCAGCTCCGGGACAGGCTCCTACGAGCAGTACTTC
TRBJ1-6 TRBV3-1 NA few CASSQDLGRAYSPLHF TGTGCCAGCAGCCAAGATCTCGGGAGAGCATATTCACCCCTCCACTTT
TRBJ1-5 TRBV6-2/TRBV6-3 NA few CASGSHQPQHF TGTGCCAGCGGGTCTCATCAGCCCCAGCATTTT
TRBJ1-5 TRBV6-1 NA NA CASRPGIDQPQHF TGTGCCAGCAGACCAGGGATAGATCAGCCCCAGCATTTT
TRBJ2-7 TRBV7-2 NA NA CASSSSDRTYSYEQYF TGTGCCAGCAGCTCCTCCGACAGAACTTACTCCTACGAGCAGTACTTC
TRBJ2-5 TRBV3-1 NA few CASSQDLTTRTQYF TGTGCCAGCAGCCAAGATTTAACCACCCGTACCCAGTACTTC
TRBJ2-4 TRBV6-6 TRBD1 NA CASSYGQGRAKNIQYF TGTGCCAGCAGTTACGGACAGGGACGAGCCAAAAACATTCAGTACTTC
TRBJ1-1 TRBV28 TRBD1 NA CTSRWGTGAMNTEAFF TGTACCAGCAGGTGGGGGACAGGGGCGATGAACACTGAAGCTTTCTTT
TRBJ2-5 TRBV6-2/TRBV6-3 TRBD1 few CASSSRGRRSWTQYF TGTGCCAGCAGTTCCAGGGGGCGCAGGTCATGGACCCAGTACTTC
TRBJ1-3 TRBV5-1 NA NA CASSLEGSSSGNTIYF TGCGCCAGCAGCTTGGAGGGGTCCAGCTCTGGAAACACCATATATTTT
TRBJ1-5 TRBV15 NA few CATSRVAQPQHF TGTGCCACCAGCAGAGTGGCTCAGCCCCAGCATTTT
TRBJ1-4 TRBV29-1 NA medium-sized CSVGRAGEKLFF TGCAGCGTTGGTAGAGCGGGTGAAAAACTGTTTTTT
TRBJ2-6 TRBV7-3 NA NA CASSLFPSGNGANVLTF TGTGCCAGCAGCTTATTTCCCTCAGGGAACGGGGCCAACGTCCTGACTTTC
TRBJ1-1 TRBV28 TRBD1 NA CASSTRTGGTEAFF TGTGCCAGCAGTACCCGGACAGGGGGCACTGAAGCTTTCTTT
TRBJ2-1 TRBV11-2 NA NA CASTPVSFYNEQFF TGTGCCAGCACCCCCGTGAGTTTCTACAATGAGCAGTTCTTC
TRBJ2-1 TRBV5-1 NA NA CASRPTNFNEQFF TGCGCCAGCAGGCCGACTAACTTCAATGAGCAGTTCTTC
TRBJ2-7 TRBV6-1 NA few CASSELGREQYF TGTGCCAGCAGTGAACTTGGACGCGAGCAGTACTTC
TRBJ1-6 TRBV7-9 NA NA CASSQDNSPLHF TGTGCCAGCAGCCAAGACAATTCACCCCTCCACTTT
TRBJ1-4 TRBV5-1 NA few CASSLGPAGAGTNEKLFF TGCGCCAGCAGCTTGGGGCCCGCAGGAGCGGGCACTAATGAAAAACTGTTTTTT
TRBJ1-1 TRBV18 NA many CASSRNGSPNTEAFF TGTGCCAGCTCCCGCAATGGCAGTCCGAACACTGAAGCTTTCTTT
TRBJ2-5 TRBV7-8 NA many CASSLEGTDQETQYF TGTGCCAGCAGCTTAGAAGGGACTGACCAAGAGACCCAGTACTTC
TRBJ2-3 TRBV7-2 NA few CASSLVAYITDTQYF TGTGCCAGCAGCTTAGTCGCCTATATTACAGATACGCAGTATTTT
TRBJ2-1 TRBV7-9 TRBD2 NA CASSLVASGPYNEQFF TGTGCCAGCAGCTTAGTGGCTAGCGGACCCTACAATGAGCAGTTCTTC
TRBJ2-5 TRBV6-5 TRBD2 NA CASGPRLSAGGKETQYF TGTGCCAGCGGCCCTAGGTTATCGGCGGGGGGGAAAGAGACCCAGTACTTC
TRBJ2-2 TRBV6-1 TRBD2 NA CASSAPPGLAGGRTGELFF TGTGCCAGCAGCGCTCCTCCGGGACTAGCGGGAGGGCGAACCGGGGAGCTGTTTTTT
TRBJ2-3 TRBV2 NA NA CASMGIRIRSADTQYF TGTGCCAGCATGGGGATCCGAATCCGTTCGGCAGATACGCAGTATTTT
TRBJ2-1 TRBV5-1 NA NA CASSLRRGVENEQFF TGCGCCAGCAGCTTGAGGCGTGGGGTAGAGAATGAGCAGTTCTTC
TRBJ2-1 TRBV4-2 TRBD2 medium-sized CASSQDWTSGGAGYNEQFF TGTGCCAGCAGCCAAGATTGGACTAGCGGGGGGGCCGGGTACAATGAGCAGTTCTTC
TRBJ1-2 TRBV20-1 TRBD1 NA CSAIPLAGQGYGYTF TGCAGTGCTATCCCTCTGGCGGGACAGGGATATGGCTACACCTTC
TRBJ2-3 TRBV15 TRBD2 few CATSRGGTEDTQYF TGTGCCACCAGCAGGGGGGGGACTGAAGATACGCAGTATTTT
TRBJ1-1 TRBV5-1 NA NA CASSLSLGAGTEAFF TGCGCCAGCAGCTTGAGTCTAGGGGCCGGCACTGAAGCTTTCTTT
TRBJ2-1 TRBV29-1 TRBD1 few CSVAPGQGNEQFF TGCAGCGTCGCCCCGGGACAGGGGAATGAGCAGTTCTTC
TRBJ1-1 TRBV2 NA NA CASTLNTEAFF TGTGCCAGCACCTTGAACACTGAAGCTTTCTTT
TRBJ2-3 TRBV7-3 NA NA CASSLNPGYADTQYF TGTGCCAGCAGCTTAAACCCCGGATACGCAGATACGCAGTATTTT
TRBJ2-5 TRBV7-2 NA few CASSLALGGNQETQYF TGTGCCAGCAGCTTAGCCCTTGGCGGGAACCAAGAGACCCAGTACTTC
TRBJ2-2 TRBV3-1 NA NA CATKAPIWTGELFF TGTGCCACCAAAGCCCCTATTTGGACCGGGGAGCTGTTTTTT
TRBJ1-6 TRBV7-2 NA NA CASSPPGSRDSPLHF TGTGCCAGCAGCCCTCCGGGATCGCGGGATTCACCCCTCCACTTT
TRBJ1-1 TRBV3-1 NA NA CASSLWGDTEAFF TGTGCCAGCAGTCTGTGGGGGGATACTGAAGCTTTCTTT
TRBJ2-1 TRBV28 TRBD2 few CASSQGGLAGVTERFF TGTGCCAGCAGTCAAGGGGGCCTAGCGGGAGTGACAGAGCGGTTCTTC
TRBJ1-2 TRBV6-2/TRBV6-3 TRBD1 large CASSDTGGDYGYTF TGTGCCAGCAGTGACACAGGGGGCGACTATGGCTACACCTTC
TRBJ2-5 TRBV7-8 NA few CASSPFRPGSTGTQYF TGTGCCAGCAGCCCCTTCCGTCCAGGGTCCACCGGGACCCAGTACTTC
TRBJ1-3 TRBV6-5 NA NA CASSPEFSGNTIYF TGTGCCAGCAGTCCCGAGTTCTCTGGAAACACCATATATTTT
TRBJ2-1 TRBV2 TRBD2 NA CASSERLAGERGEQFF TGTGCCAGCAGTGAACGTTTAGCGGGAGAAAGGGGTGAGCAGTTCTTC
TRBJ2-3 TRBV29-1 NA medium-sized CSVESYAVGDTQYF TGCAGCGTTGAATCGTACGCAGTGGGGGATACGCAGTATTTT
TRBJ2-5 TRBV29-1 TRBD2 few CSAGQREGETQYF TGCAGCGCAGGGCAACGGGAGGGGGAGACCCAGTACTTC
TRBJ1-1 TRBV7-2 NA NA CASSLLAGSGTEAFF TGTGCCAGCAGCTTACTGGCGGGGTCGGGAACTGAAGCTTTCTTT
TRBJ2-7 TRBV4-1 NA few CASSQVASGNEQYF TGCGCCAGCAGCCAAGTGGCCTCCGGGAACGAGCAGTACTTC
TRBJ1-5 TRBV6-5 NA few CASSPGPTESNQPQHF TGTGCCAGCAGCCCCGGGCCGACAGAGAGCAATCAGCCCCAGCATTTT